The sample holds many counts of the clone carrying this T cell receptor beta chain. The antigen remains undetermined. This sample is drawn from a study of early T cells in non-severe SARS-CoV-2 infection. The TCR library protocol was used to attach unique molecular identifiers. These identifiers were attached to individual cDNA molecules. TCRdb re-called the 5' RACE reads with MiXCR, one entry per CDR3 protein. The data hold about 38,000 distinct CDR3 sequences, with 3.5% to 5% observed a single time. Study findings and constraints: VDJdb matches were skewed toward anti-spike CD8 T cell responses.

CDR1 is MNHNS and CDR2 is SASEGT in the germline V gene. The germline V and J ends were trimmed by 7 bases and 6 bases, with 19 bases remaining between them. This CDR3 contains 15 residues. The source material was whole blood. The chain uses TRBV6-1 and TRBJ2-1, with D maybe TRBD2 (7 bases). The origin of this receptor is an adult who was a healthcare worker with PCR-confirmed SARS-CoV-2 infection or an uninfected control (not recorded which). For the CDR3, the DNA is TGTGCCAGCATCCTTAGCGGGTTAGGGGGCAATGAGCAGTTCTTC. It specifies CASILSGLGGNEQFF.